Presented here are 10 T cell receptor beta chains from one specimen sequenced in a study of T cells in Graves' hyperthyroidism and ophthalmopathy. Amplification of TCR beta CDR3 regions used RNA as the template. During a first-round RT-PCR of the TCR CDR3, the HTBI primer set was used. TCRdb independently ran MiXCR on the multiplex PCR reads; one entry per CDR3 protein. The sample gives more than 500,000 distinct CDR3 sequences, roughly 46% of which show up once; about 20% is in the top ten. Sequencing was performed on peripheral blood or thyroid tissue (not recorded which). The receptors were gathered from an adult woman with Graves' disease, either hyperthyroidism or ophthalmopathy (not recorded which).

This clonotype was seen repeatedly, ten times or more. This rearrangement joins TRBV4-1 to TRBJ2-7; D uncertain. V shed 2 bases and J shed 4 bases, with 9 bases lying between them. The germline CDR1 and CDR2 sequences are MGHRA and YSYEKL. The CDR3 has 13 amino acids. In nucleotides, the CDR3 is TGCGCCAGCAGCCAACTGGCCCTGTACGAGCAGTACTTC. It translates to CASSQLALYEQYF.

The chain carries TRBV7-9 and TRBJ1-2; D is undetermined. Germline-derived CDR1 and CDR2 are SEHNR and FQNEAQ (reference sequence). This CDR3 has 14 residues. V dropped 2 bases and J dropped 3 bases, with 10 bases sitting between them. The CDR3 sequence: CASSLLGSDYGYTF. In DNA form, the CDR3 reads TGTGCCAGCAGCTTATTGGGGTCCGACTATGGCTACACCTTC.

The chain carries TRBV2 and TRBJ1-2, with 7 nucleotides matching TRBD1. Trimming took 4 bases from V and 3 from J; bases not matched to a gene: 14. The CDR3 spans 17 residues. Germline CDR1 is SNHLY and CDR2 is FYNNEI. The DNA for the CDR3 is TGTGCCAGCAGTGGAGTAAGAGGGGGCGACGAGGACTATGGCTACACCTTC. This gives the protein CASSGVRGGDEDYGYTF.

In this sample, this clonotype turned up many times. At one end the junction does not follow the germline gene, possibly because of a read error. The chain recombines TRBV30 with TRBJ1-2, with D perhaps matching TRBD1 (5 bases). CDR1 and CDR2 from the germline V gene are GTSNPN and SVGIG (reference sequence). This CDR3 is 12 amino acids long. The CDR3 DNA is TGTGCCTGGATACCCAGGGCTTTCTTCGCCTATTTC. This encodes CAWIPRAFFAYF.

The chain joins TRBV25-1 to TRBJ2-7, with 13 bases fitting TRBD2. CDR3 length equals 15 residues. Trimming removed 6 bases from V and 7 bases from J; junction bases left unmatched: 9. Germline V gene sequence: CDR1 MGHDK, CDR2 SYGVNS. The CDR3 DNA follows: TGTGCCAGCAGCCCACGGACTAGCGGGAGTCGAGAGCAGTACTTC. This gives the protein CASSPRTSGSREQYF.

The V call is TRBV7-8, the J call TRBJ1-5; no reliable D call. With 6 bases removed from V and 11 bases from J, the gap between germline ends came to 20 bases. The CDR3 is made up of 14 amino acids. CDR1 is SGHVS and CDR2 is FQNEAQ in the germline V gene. CDR3 amino acids: CASRPSVARQAQHF. The CDR3 DNA reads TGTGCCAGCAGACCTTCAGTGGCCAGGCAAGCCCAGCATTTT.

This clonotype came up many times. V usage is TRBV19 and J usage is TRBJ2-7, with 8 bases aligning to TRBD1. The ends lost 6 bases at V and 1 base at J; junction bases unmatched: 5. CDR3 length equals 14 residues. In germline, CDR1 is LNHDA, CDR2 SQIVND (reference sequence). The CDR3 region is CASRIGQGSYEQYF. The CDR3 nucleotides are TGTGCCAGTAGGATCGGACAGGGATCCTACGAGCAGTACTTC.

CDR3 in amino acids: CASSRWGLYNGYTF. The CDR3 nucleotides read TGTGCCAGCAGTCGGTGGGGGTTGTACAATGGCTACACCTTC. The gene calls are TRBV14 and TRBJ1-2, with D possibly TRBD1 on 5 matching bases. Trimming removed 6 bases from V and 6 bases from J, with 17 bases in between. From germline, CDR1 is SGHDN and CDR2 FVKESK. The CDR3 length is 14 residues.

The chain uses TRBV20-1 and TRBJ1-2; perhaps TRBD1 as D (6 bases). V gave up 6 bases and J gave up 7 bases, with 18 bases separating them. Germline assignment: CDR1 DFQATT and CDR2 SNEGSKA (reference sequence). The CDR3 contains 13 residues. In nucleotides, the CDR3 is TGCAGTGCAGCGGCGTCCGAGGGGGGTGGCTACACCTTC. Its protein product is CSAAASEGGGYTF.

This clonotype has ten or more counts. The V call is TRBV9, the J call TRBJ2-2; either TRBD1 or TRBD2 may supply D (5 bases each). V lost 0 bases to trimming and J lost 5 bases, with 14 bases between them. The CDR3 extends over 16 amino acids. Germline V gene lookup returns CDR1 SGDLS and CDR2 YYNGEE. DNA for the CDR3: TGTGCCAGCAGCGTAGGGGGACCTGGTGGAACCGGGGAGCTGTTTTTT. Translation: CASSVGGPGGTGELFF. The full variable domain, in which reference TRBV9 and TRBJ2-2 provide the parts outside the CDR3, is DSGVTQTPKHLITATGQRVTLRCSPRSGDLSVYWYQQSLDQGLQFLIQYYNGEERAKGNILERFSAQQFPDLHSELNLSSLELGDSALYFCASSVGGPGGTGELFFGEGSRLTVL.